The 12 T cell receptor beta chains presented below share a single source sample, sequenced in a study of T cells in localized non-small cell lung cancer. Sequenced by immunoSEQ multiplex PCR; TCRdb stores in-frame clones only, minus some. This table has tens of thousands of clones, roughly 84% appearing once. Material: PBMCs, obtained before any cancer treatment. The source of these receptors is a man aged 40 to 70 with stage II lung adenocarcinoma.

The gene calls are TRBV30 and TRBJ2-1; D possibly corresponds to TRBD2 (7 bases). Trimming left V 0 bases short and J 7 bases short, with 19 bases between. The germline gives CDR1 GTSNPN, CDR2 SVGIG (reference sequence). This CDR3 has 16 amino acids. The CDR3 here is CAWSVGGGFKGNEQFF. CDR3 bases: TGTGCCTGGAGTGTAGGGGGGGGGTTCAAGGGAAATGAGCAGTTCTTC.

The CDR3, as DNA: TGTGCCAGCAGTTACGGACAGGGGGAGATGAACACTGAAGCTTTCTTT. This sequence encodes CASSYGQGEMNTEAFF. The chain carries TRBV6-5 and TRBJ1-1, with 10 bases that match TRBD1. V lost 2 bases and J lost 0; bases outside the gene matches: 3. Germline CDR1 reads MNHEY; CDR2 reads SVGAGI. The CDR3 is 16 residues long.

To note about this clone: Compared with germline, one end of the junction differs, possibly owing to a read error. J is TRBJ2-3 and V is TRBV5-8; D gene uncertain. This CDR3 is built from 15 residues. Germline V gene sequence: CDR1 SGHTS, CDR2 YDEGEE. The CDR3: CAGSLIASGTDTQYF. The CDR3 bases are TGTGCCGGCAGCTTGATTGCCAGCGGCACAGATACGCAGTATTTT.

The J gene is TRBJ2-1, the V gene TRBV2, with D maybe TRBD2 (6 bases). This CDR3 spans 14 amino acids. V gave up 3 bases and J gave up 1 base, with 7 bases separating them. CDR1 SNHLY and CDR2 FYNNEI come from the germline V gene. The CDR3 region has the DNA TGTGCCAGCAGTGAGGGGGGATCCTACAATGAGCAGTTCTTC. Translating it yields CASSEGGSYNEQFF.

The chain employs TRBV28 and TRBJ1-2; no reliable D call. The CDR3 is 12 amino acids. The germline V gene encodes CDR1 MDHEN and CDR2 SYDVKM. Trimming took 3 bases from V and 8 from J, leaving 10 bases between them. In DNA, the CDR3 is TGTGCCAGCAGTTTCACGTCGCGGGGCTACACCTTC. It translates to CASSFTSRGYTF.

This chain's CDR3 is CASSKGLVNEQFF. DNA for the CDR3: TGCGCCAGCAGCAAGGGACTAGTTAATGAGCAGTTCTTC. The chain links TRBV5-1 to TRBJ2-1; 8 positions agree with TRBD2. J was trimmed by 7 bases and V by 4 bases; bases with no gene match: 4. Germline V gene lookup returns CDR1 SGHRS and CDR2 YFSETQ. The CDR3 is made up of 13 amino acids.

The genes are TRBV6-1 and TRBJ2-1; 9 positions agree with TRBD2. Germline trimming cut 2 bases from V and 1 base from J; bases unmatched to any gene: 3. CDR1 is MNHNS and CDR2 is SASEGT in the germline V gene. The CDR3 extends over 16 amino acids. CDR3 coding DNA: TGTGCCAGCAGTGAATTTAGCGGGGGATCCTACAATGAGCAGTTCTTC. Its protein is CASSEFSGGSYNEQFF.

The genes are TRBV19 and TRBJ1-6; 9 positions agree with TRBD1. The CDR3 contains 14 residues. Germline V gene lookup returns CDR1 LNHDA and CDR2 SQIVND (reference sequence). Losses at the gene ends were 4 bases for V and 6 bases for J; bases not matched to a gene: 1. CDR3 protein: CASSTTGGNSPLHF. In DNA, the CDR3 is TGTGCCAGTAGTACGACAGGGGGTAATTCACCCCTCCACTTT.

This chain connects TRBV14 to TRBJ1-3; D gene uncertain. Trimming cost V 1 base and J 3 bases, with 10 bases left between them. CDR3 length: 15 amino acids. Germline CDR1 and CDR2: SGHDN and FVKESK. DNA for the CDR3: TGTGCCAGCAGCCAAGGACCGTCTGTTGGAAACACCATATATTTT. It codes for CASSQGPSVGNTIYF.

The chain combines TRBV11-1 with TRBJ2-7; 8 bases align to TRBD2. Germline V lookup: CDR1 SGHAT, CDR2 FQDESV (reference sequence). J lost 4 bases, V lost 3 bases, and 17 bases had no gene match. The CDR3 sequence is 18 residues long. The CDR3 protein is CASSFLRGALPNRYEQYF. DNA for the CDR3: TGTGCCAGCAGCTTCTTGCGGGGGGCCCTCCCGAACCGTTACGAGCAGTACTTC.

V is TRBV6-5 and J is TRBJ1-6, with D possibly TRBD1 on 5 matching bases. The V and J ends lost 0 bases and 6 bases respectively, with 6 bases between them. Germline V gives CDR1 MNHEY, CDR2 SVGAGI. The CDR3 is 14 amino acids. The CDR3 sequence: CASSYSGGNSPLHF. The CDR3 region has the DNA TGTGCCAGCAGTTACTCTGGGGGTAATTCACCCCTCCACTTT.

There are a few counts of this clone. The chain uses TRBV28 and TRBJ2-5; a possible D gene is TRBD1 (6 bases). Germline loops: CDR1 MDHEN, CDR2 SYDVKM. The germline V and J ends were trimmed by 5 bases and 3 bases, with 16 bases remaining between them. CDR3 size: 15 residues. DNA for the CDR3: TGTGCCAGCAGTGAAGGGACATTGCTAAAAGAGACCCAGTACTTC. As protein: CASSEGTLLKETQYF.